The rows below give T cell receptor beta chains drawn from one sample of a study of CD8+ T cells in alopecia areata. TCRdb's table, derived via immunoSEQ multiplex PCR, lists solely in-frame clones and lacks some. The data contain more than 95,000 clones, roughly 66% of them singletons. The sample comprised CD4+ T cells sorted from blood. These receptor sequences come from a human donor in good health. The CDR3 runs from the conserved cysteine through the conserved F or W. The D gene is left open where the match is weak. For some rows the clone size is stated as once, few or many, or as a class when expanded; others skip it.

TRBV7-7,TRBJ2-5,.,.,TGTGCCAGCAGCCCTTCTGGCACGGGAGAGACCCAGTACTTC,CASSPSGTGETQYF
TRBV4-1,TRBJ2-5,TRBD2,few,TGCGCCAGCAGCCAAACTGGCGGGGGGCGCCAAGAGACCCAGTACTTC,CASSQTGGGRQETQYF
TRBV2,TRBJ2-7,.,.,TGTGCCAGCAGTGATCAACAGGTCACGGTCGAGCAGTACTTC,CASSDQQVTVEQYF
TRBV29-1,TRBJ1-1,.,.,TGCAGCGTTGAAACAACAGCCCTCACTCAGGCTTTCTTT,CSVETTALTQAFF
TRBV5-4,TRBJ2-5,.,once,TGTGCCAGCAGCTCTGTGGCCGGGCGTGAGACCCAGTACTTC,CASSSVAGRETQYF
TRBV30,TRBJ2-2,.,.,TGTGCCTGGGCTCACGGTAACACCGGGGAGCTGTTTTTT,CAWAHGNTGELFF
TRBV4-1,TRBJ2-5,.,.,TGCGCCAGCAGCCAAGGGGCAGGGTTGGGCCAAGAGACCCAGTACTTC,CASSQGAGLGQETQYF
TRBV5-6,TRBJ2-5,.,.,TGTGCCACCGGGGCGGGGCACGAGACCCAGTACTTC,CATGAGHETQYF
TRBV11-2,TRBJ2-3,.,.,TGTGCCAGCAGCGTCACCCCCGGCCTCTTAGATACGCAGTATTTT,CASSVTPGLLDTQYF
TRBV9,TRBJ2-3,.,.,TGTGCCAGCAGCGTAGGGAGTGGGGCTAGCACAGATACGCAGTATTTT,CASSVGSGASTDTQYF
TRBV10-1,TRBJ2-5,TRBD2,.,TGCGCCAGCAGTGATGGGCTAGCGGGGGCCAGGGAGACCCAGTACTTC,CASSDGLAGARETQYF
TRBV9,TRBJ2-4,.,.,TGTGCCAGCAGCGTAGCGGGGTGGGCCAAAAACATTCAGTACTTC,CASSVAGWAKNIQYF
TRBV5-1,TRBJ2-6,TRBD1,.,TGCGCCAGCAGCTCGGGACAGGTCAACTCTGGGGCCAACGTCCTGACTTTC,CASSSGQVNSGANVLTF
TRBV30,TRBJ2-7,.,few,TGTGCCTGGAGTACTGGACAGCCGCTTTCCTACGAGCAGTACTTC,CAWSTGQPLSYEQYF
TRBV29-1,TRBJ2-1,.,.,TGCAGCGCCTCCAACAATGAGCAGTTCTTC,CSASNNEQFF
TRBV29-1,TRBJ1-1,.,.,TGCAGCGTTGACAGGGGGAACACTGAAGCTTTCTTT,CSVDRGNTEAFF
TRBV7-8,TRBJ1-2,.,once,TGTGCCAGCAGCTTAGCAACAGGCATATATGGCTACACCTTC,CASSLATGIYGYTF
TRBV6-5,TRBJ2-3,TRBD1,.,TGTGCCAGCAGTTCTCCGAGGGACAGGACAGATACGCAGTATTTT,CASSSPRDRTDTQYF
TRBV4-2,TRBJ2-7,TRBD2,few,TGTGCCAGCAGCCGTCATAGCGGGGGGAGCTCCTACGAGCAGTACTTC,CASSRHSGGSSYEQYF
TRBV2,TRBJ1-6,.,.,TGTGCCAGCTCTGGACGGAGCAATTCACCCCTCCACTTT,CASSGRSNSPLHF
TRBV5-6,TRBJ1-4,.,.,TGTGCCAGCAGCTTGCAGGGGTATGTTGGAGAAAAACTGTTTTTT,CASSLQGYVGEKLFF
TRBV29-1,TRBJ2-7,.,.,TGCAGCGTTGAATCCCCGGGACGGTACGAGCAGTACTTC,CSVESPGRYEQYF
TRBV30,TRBJ1-1,.,.,TGTGCCTGGAGCGTAGGACGGAACACTGAAGCTTTCTTT,CAWSVGRNTEAFF
TRBV7-9,TRBJ1-6,TRBD1,.,TGTGCCAGCAGCACTCCGGGACAGGAGTGGACCCTCCACTTT,CASSTPGQEWTLHF
TRBV5-1,TRBJ1-2,.,.,TGCGCCAGCAGCCGGACGGAGCCGGCTAACTATGGCTACACCTTC,CASSRTEPANYGYTF